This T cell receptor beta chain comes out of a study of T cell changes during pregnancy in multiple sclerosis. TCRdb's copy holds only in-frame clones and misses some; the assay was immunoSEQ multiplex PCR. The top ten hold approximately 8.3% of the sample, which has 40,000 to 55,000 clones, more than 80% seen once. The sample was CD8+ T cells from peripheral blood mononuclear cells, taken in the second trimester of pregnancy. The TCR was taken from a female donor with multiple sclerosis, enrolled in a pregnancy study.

CDR3 in amino acids: CASSDLTGGPWNEQFF. The CDR3 nucleotides are TGTGCCAGCAGTGACTTGACGGGAGGGCCTTGGAATGAGCAGTTCTTC. The J gene is TRBJ2-1, the V gene TRBV6-4; 8 bases line up with TRBD2. V shed 1 base and J 7 bases; nucleotides not matched to a gene: 9. Germline CDR1 is MRHNA and CDR2 is SNTAGT. The CDR3 is 16 residues long.